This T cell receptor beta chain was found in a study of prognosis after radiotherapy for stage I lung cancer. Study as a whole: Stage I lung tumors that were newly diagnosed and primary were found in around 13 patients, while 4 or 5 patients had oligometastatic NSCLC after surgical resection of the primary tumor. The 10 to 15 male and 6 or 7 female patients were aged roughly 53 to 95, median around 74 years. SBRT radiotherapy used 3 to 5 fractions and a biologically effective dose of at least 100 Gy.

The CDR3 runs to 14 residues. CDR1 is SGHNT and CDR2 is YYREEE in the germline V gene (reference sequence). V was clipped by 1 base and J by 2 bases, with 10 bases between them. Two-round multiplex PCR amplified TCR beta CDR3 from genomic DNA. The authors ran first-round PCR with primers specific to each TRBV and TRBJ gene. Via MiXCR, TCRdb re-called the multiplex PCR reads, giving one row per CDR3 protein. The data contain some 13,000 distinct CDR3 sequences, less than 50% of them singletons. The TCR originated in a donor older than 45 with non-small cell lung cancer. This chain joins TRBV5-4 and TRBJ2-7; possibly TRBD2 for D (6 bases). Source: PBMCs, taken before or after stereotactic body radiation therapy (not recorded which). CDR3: CASSLNGGTYEQYF. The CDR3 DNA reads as TGTGCCAGCAGCTTGAACGGCGGGACCTACGAGCAGTACTTC.